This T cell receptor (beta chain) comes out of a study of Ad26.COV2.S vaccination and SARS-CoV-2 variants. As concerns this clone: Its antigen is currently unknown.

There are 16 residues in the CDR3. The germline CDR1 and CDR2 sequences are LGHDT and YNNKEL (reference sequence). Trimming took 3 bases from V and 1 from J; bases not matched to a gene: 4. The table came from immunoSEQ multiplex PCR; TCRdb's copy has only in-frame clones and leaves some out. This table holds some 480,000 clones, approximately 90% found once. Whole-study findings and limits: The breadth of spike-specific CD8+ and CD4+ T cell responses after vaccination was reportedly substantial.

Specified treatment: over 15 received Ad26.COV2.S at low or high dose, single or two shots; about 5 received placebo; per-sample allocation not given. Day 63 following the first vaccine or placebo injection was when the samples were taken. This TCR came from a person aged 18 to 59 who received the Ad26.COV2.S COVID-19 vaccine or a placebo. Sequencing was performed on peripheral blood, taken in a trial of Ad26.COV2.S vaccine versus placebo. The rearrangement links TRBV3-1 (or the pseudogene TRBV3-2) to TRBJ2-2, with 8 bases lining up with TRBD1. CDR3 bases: TGTGCCAGCAGCCACCTGGGGACAGGGAACACCGGGGAGCTGTTTTTT. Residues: CASSHLGTGNTGELFF.